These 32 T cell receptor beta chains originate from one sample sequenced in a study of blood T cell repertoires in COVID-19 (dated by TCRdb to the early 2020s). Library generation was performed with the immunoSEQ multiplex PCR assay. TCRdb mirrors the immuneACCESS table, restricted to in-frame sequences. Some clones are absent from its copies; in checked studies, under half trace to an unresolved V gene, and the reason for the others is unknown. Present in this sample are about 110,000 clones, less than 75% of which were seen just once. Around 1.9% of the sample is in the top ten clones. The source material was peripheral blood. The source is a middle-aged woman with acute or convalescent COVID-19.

CDR3 residues: CASSLAGDRAEKLFF. As DNA, the CDR3 is TGTGCCAGCAGCTTGGCCGGGGACAGGGCTGAAAAACTGTTTTTT. V usage is TRBV5-4 and J usage is TRBJ1-4, with 9 bases fitting TRBD1. Trimming removed 0 bases from V and 7 bases from J; junction bases left unmatched: 4. In germline, CDR1 is SGHNT, CDR2 YYREEE (reference sequence). This CDR3 spans 15 amino acids. The variable domain in full, with the rest retrieved from reference TRBV5-4 and TRBJ1-4, is ETGVTQSPTHLIKTRGQQVTLRCSSQSGHNTVSWYQQALGQGPQFIFQYYREEENGRGNFPPRFSGLQFPNYSSELNVNALELDDSALYLCASSLAGDRAEKLFFGSGTQLSVL.

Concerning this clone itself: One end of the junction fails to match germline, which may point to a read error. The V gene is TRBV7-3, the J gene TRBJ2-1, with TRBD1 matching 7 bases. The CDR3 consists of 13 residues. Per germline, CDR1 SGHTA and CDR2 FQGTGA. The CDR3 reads CASSVQGYSEQFF. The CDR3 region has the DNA TGTGCCAGCAGCGTACAGGGGTACAGTGAGCAGTTCTTC.

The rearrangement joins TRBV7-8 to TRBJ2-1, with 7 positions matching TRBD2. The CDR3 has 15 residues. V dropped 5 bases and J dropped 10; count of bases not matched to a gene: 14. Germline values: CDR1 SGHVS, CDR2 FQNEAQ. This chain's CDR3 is CASSPTSVLSWEQFF. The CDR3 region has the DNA TGTGCCAGCAGCCCCACTAGCGTCCTATCCTGGGAGCAGTTCTTC.

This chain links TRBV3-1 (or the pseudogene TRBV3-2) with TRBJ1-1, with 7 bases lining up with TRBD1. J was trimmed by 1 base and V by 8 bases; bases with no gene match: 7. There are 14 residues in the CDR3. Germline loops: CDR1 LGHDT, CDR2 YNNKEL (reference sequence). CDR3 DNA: TGTGCCAGCTCGTGGGGGGACAGGAACACTGAAGCTTTCTTT. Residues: CASSWGDRNTEAFF.

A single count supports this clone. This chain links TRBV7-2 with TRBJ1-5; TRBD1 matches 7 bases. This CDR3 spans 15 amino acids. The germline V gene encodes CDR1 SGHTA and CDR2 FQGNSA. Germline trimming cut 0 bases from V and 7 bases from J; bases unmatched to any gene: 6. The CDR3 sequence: CASSLAGGEVQPQHF. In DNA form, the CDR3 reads TGTGCCAGCAGCTTAGCAGGGGGCGAGGTGCAGCCCCAGCATTTT. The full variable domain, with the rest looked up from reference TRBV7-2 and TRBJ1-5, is GAGVSQSPSNKVTEKGKDVELRCDPISGHTALYWYRQSLGQGLEFLIYFQGNSAPDKSGLPSDRFSAERTGGSVSTLTIQRTQQEDSAVYLCASSLAGGEVQPQHFGDGTRLSIL.

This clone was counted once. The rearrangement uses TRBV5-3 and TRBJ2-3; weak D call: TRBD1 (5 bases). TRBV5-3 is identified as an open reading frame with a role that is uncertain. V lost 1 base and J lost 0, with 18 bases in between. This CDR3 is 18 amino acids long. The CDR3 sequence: CARSLNNRFRVSTDTQYF. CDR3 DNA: TGTGCCAGAAGCTTGAATAATCGTTTCAGGGTAAGCACAGATACGCAGTATTTT.

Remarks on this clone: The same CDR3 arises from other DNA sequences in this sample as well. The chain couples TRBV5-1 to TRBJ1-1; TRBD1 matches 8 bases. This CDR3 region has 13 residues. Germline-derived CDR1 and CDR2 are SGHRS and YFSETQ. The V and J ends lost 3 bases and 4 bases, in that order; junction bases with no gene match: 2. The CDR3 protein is CASSSGQGTEAFF. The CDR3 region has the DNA TGCGCCAGCAGCTCAGGACAGGGCACTGAAGCTTTCTTT. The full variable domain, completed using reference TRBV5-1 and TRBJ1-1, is KAGVTQTPRYLIKTRGQQVTLSCSPISGHRSVSWYQQTPGQGLQFLFEYFSETQRNKGNFPGRFSGRQFSNSRSEMNVSTLELGDSALYLCASSSGQGTEAFFGQGTRLTVV.

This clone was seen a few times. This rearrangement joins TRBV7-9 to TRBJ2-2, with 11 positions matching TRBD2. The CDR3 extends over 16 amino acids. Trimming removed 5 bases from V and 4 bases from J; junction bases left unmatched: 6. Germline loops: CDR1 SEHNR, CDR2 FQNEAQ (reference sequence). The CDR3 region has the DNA TGTGCCAGCAGCATTGCAGGGACTAGCGGCACCGGGGAGCTGTTTTTT. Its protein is CASSIAGTSGTGELFF. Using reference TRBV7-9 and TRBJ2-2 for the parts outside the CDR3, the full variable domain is DTGVSQNPRHKITKRGQNVTFRCDPISEHNRLYWYRQTLGQGPEFLTYFQNEAQLEKSRLLSDRFSAERPKGSFSTLEIQRTEQGDSAMYLCASSIAGTSGTGELFFGEGSRLTVL.

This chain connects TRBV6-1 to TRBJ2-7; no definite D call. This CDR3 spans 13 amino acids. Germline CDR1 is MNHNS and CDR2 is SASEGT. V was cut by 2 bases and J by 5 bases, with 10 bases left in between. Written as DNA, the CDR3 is TGTGCCAGCAGTGAAAACCGCCGGGACGAGCAGTACTTC. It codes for CASSENRRDEQYF.

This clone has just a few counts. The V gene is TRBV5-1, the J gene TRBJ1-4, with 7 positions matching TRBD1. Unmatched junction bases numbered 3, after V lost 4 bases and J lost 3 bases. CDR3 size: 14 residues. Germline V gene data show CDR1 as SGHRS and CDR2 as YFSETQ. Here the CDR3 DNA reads TGCGCCAGCAGCCCAGGGACAGCTAATGAAAAACTGTTTTTT. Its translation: CASSPGTANEKLFF.

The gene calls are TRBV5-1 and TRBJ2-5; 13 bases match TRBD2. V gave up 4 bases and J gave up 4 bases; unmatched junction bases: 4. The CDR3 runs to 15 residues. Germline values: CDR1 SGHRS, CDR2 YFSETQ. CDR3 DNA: TGCGCCAGCAGCACCGGGACTAGCGGGGCAGAGACCCAGTACTTC. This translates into CASSTGTSGAETQYF.

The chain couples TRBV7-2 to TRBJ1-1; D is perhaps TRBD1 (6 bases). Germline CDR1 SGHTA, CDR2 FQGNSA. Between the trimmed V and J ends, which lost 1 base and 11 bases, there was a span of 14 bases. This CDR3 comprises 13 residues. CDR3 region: CASSLESRGLAFF. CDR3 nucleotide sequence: TGTGCCAGCAGCTTAGAGTCCAGGGGATTGGCTTTCTTT.

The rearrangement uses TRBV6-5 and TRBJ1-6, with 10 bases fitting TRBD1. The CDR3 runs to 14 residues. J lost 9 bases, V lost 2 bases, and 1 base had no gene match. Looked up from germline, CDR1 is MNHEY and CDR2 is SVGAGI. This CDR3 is CASSYRTGGSPLHF. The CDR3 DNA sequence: TGTGCCAGCAGTTACCGGACAGGGGGTTCACCCCTCCACTTT.

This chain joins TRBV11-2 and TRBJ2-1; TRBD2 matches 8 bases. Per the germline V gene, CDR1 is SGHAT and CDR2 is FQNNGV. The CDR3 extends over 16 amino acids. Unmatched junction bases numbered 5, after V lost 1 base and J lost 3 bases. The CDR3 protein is CASSLVKTSGYNEQFF. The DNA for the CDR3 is TGTGCCAGCAGCTTAGTTAAAACTAGCGGCTACAATGAGCAGTTCTTC.

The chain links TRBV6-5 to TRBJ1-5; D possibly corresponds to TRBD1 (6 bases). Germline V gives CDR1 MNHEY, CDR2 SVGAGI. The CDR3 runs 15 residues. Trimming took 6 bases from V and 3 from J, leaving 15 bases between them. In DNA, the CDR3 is TGTGCCAGCAGGGCCCCTAACAGGGACAATCAGCCCCAGCATTTT. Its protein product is CASRAPNRDNQPQHF.

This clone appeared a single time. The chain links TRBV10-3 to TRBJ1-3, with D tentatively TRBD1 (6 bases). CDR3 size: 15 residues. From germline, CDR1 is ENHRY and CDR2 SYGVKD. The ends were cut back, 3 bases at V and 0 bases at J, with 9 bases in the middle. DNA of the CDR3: TGTGCCATCAGTGACGGACAGAGCTCTGGAAACACCATATATTTT. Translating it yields CAISDGQSSGNTIYF.

CDR3 amino acids: CASSRMGGGSNQPQHF. The DNA for the CDR3 is TGTGCCAGCAGCCGTATGGGGGGGGGTAGCAATCAGCCCCAGCATTTT. This rearrangement joins TRBV7-2 to TRBJ1-5, with D perhaps matching TRBD1 (5 bases). This CDR3 has 16 amino acids. Looked up from germline, CDR1 is SGHTA and CDR2 is FQGNSA. V was pared by 5 bases and J by 0 bases, with 14 bases between. Based on the CDR3 plus reference TRBV7-2 and TRBJ1-5, the full variable domain is GAGVSQSPSNKVTEKGKDVELRCDPISGHTALYWYRQSLGQGLEFLIYFQGNSAPDKSGLPSDRFSAERTGGSVSTLTIQRTQQEDSAVYLCASSRMGGGSNQPQHFGDGTRLSIL.

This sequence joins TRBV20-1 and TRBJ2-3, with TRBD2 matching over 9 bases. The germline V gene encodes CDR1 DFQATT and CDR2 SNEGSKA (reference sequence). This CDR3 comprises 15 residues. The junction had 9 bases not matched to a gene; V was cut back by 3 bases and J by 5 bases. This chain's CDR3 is CSASSPSGAGDTQYF. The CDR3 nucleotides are TGCAGTGCTAGTAGTCCTAGCGGGGCTGGAGATACGCAGTATTTT.

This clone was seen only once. The CDR3: CASNSQGAQYYGYTF. The CDR3 coding sequence is TGTGCCAGCAATTCACAGGGGGCCCAATACTATGGCTACACCTTC. The J gene is TRBJ1-2, the V gene TRBV6-5, with TRBD1 matching 9 bases. The junction had 9 bases not matched to a gene; V was cut back by 7 bases and J by 3 bases. This CDR3 comprises 15 residues. The germline V gene encodes CDR1 MNHEY and CDR2 SVGAGI.

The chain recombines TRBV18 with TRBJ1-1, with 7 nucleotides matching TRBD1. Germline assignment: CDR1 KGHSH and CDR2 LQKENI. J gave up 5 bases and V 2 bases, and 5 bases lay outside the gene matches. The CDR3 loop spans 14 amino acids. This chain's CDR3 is CASSPGTEATEAFF. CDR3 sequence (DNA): TGTGCCAGCTCACCAGGGACAGAGGCTACTGAAGCTTTCTTT.

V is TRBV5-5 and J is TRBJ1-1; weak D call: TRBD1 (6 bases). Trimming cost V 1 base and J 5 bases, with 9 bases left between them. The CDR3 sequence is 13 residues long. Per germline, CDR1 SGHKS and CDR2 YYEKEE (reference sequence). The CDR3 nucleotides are TGTGCCAGCAGCTTGTACAGGGATACTGAAGCTTTCTTT. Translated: CASSLYRDTEAFF.

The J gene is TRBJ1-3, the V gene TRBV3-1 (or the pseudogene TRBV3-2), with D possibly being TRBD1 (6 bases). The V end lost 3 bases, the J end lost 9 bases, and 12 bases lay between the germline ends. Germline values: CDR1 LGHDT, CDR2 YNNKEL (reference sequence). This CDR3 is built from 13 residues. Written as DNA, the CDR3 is TGTGCCAGCAGCCATAAGGGGGAGATCACCATATATTTT. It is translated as CASSHKGEITIYF.

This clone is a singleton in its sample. CDR3 sequence (DNA): TGTGCCAGCAGTTCAAGACAGGGGGGCACAGATACGCAGTATTTT. Protein product: CASSSRQGGTDTQYF. The chain is built from TRBV6-5 and TRBJ2-3; TRBD1 agrees at 9 bases. This CDR3 contains 15 residues. V was clipped by 4 bases and J by 1 base; unmatched bases: 3. CDR1 MNHEY and CDR2 SVGAGI come from the germline V gene.

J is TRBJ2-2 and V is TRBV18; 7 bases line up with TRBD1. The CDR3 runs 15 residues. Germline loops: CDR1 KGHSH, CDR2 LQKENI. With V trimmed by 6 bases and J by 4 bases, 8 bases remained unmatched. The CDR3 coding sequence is TGTGCCAGCTCGGTGGACCAGGGGGTCACCGGGGAGCTGTTTTTT. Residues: CASSVDQGVTGELFF. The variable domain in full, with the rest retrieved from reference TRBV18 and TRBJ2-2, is NAGVMQNPRHLVRRRGQEARLRCSPMKGHSHVYWYRQLPEEGLKFMVYLQKENIIDESGMPKERFSAEFPKEGPSILRIQQVVRGDSAAYFCASSVDQGVTGELFFGEGSRLTVL.

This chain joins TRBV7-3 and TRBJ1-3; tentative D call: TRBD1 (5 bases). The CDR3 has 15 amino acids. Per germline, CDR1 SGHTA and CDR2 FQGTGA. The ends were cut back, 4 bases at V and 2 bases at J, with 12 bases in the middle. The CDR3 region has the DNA TGTGCCAGCAGCTCCACCGGGGGGACTGGAAACACCATATATTTT. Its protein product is CASSSTGGTGNTIYF.

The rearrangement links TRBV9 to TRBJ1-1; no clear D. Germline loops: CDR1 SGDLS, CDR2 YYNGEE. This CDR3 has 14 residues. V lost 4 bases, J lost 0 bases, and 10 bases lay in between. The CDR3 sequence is CASSPKALNTEAFF. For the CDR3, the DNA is TGTGCCAGCAGCCCGAAAGCCTTGAACACTGAAGCTTTCTTT.

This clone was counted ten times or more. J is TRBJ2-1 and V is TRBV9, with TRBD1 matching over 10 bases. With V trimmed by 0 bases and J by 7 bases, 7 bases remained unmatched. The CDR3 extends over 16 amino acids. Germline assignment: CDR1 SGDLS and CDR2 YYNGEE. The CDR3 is CASSVVPGTGDNEQFF. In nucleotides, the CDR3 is TGTGCCAGCAGCGTAGTTCCCGGGACAGGGGATAATGAGCAGTTCTTC.

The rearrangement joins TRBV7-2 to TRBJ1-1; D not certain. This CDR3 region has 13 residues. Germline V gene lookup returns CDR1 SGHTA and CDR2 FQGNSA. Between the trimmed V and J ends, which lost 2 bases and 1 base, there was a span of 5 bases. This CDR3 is CASSLNSNTEAFF. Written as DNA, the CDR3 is TGTGCCAGCAGCTTAAACTCGAACACTGAAGCTTTCTTT.

CDR3 nucleotides: TGTGCCTGGACCGCGGGGCTGGGCGGGGAGCTGTTTTTT. This translates into CAWTAGLGGELFF. V is TRBV30 and J is TRBJ2-2, with D maybe TRBD2 (6 bases). The length of the CDR3 is 13 residues. V was shortened by 4 bases and J by 7 bases, with 13 bases between the two germline ends. From germline, CDR1 is GTSNPN and CDR2 SVGIG (reference sequence).

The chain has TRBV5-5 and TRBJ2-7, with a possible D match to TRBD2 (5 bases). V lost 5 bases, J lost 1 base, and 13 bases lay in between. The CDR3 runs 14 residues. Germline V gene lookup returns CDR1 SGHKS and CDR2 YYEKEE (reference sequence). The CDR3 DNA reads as TGTGCCAGCAGTAAGGCGGACTTTTCCTACGAGCAGTACTTC. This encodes CASSKADFSYEQYF.

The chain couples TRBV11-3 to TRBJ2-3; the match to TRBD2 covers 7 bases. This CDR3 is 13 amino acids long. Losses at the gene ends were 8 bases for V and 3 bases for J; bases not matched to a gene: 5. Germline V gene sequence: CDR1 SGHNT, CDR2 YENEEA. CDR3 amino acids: CASRDGGTDTQYF. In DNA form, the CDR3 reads TGTGCCAGCCGGGACGGGGGGACAGATACGCAGTATTTT.

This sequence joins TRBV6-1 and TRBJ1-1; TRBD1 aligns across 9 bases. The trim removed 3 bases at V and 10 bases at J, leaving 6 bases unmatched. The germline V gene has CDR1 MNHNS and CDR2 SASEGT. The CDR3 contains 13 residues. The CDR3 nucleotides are TGTGCCAGCAGTGAGGGACAGGGCTTAGGAGCTTTCTTT. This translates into CASSEGQGLGAFF.